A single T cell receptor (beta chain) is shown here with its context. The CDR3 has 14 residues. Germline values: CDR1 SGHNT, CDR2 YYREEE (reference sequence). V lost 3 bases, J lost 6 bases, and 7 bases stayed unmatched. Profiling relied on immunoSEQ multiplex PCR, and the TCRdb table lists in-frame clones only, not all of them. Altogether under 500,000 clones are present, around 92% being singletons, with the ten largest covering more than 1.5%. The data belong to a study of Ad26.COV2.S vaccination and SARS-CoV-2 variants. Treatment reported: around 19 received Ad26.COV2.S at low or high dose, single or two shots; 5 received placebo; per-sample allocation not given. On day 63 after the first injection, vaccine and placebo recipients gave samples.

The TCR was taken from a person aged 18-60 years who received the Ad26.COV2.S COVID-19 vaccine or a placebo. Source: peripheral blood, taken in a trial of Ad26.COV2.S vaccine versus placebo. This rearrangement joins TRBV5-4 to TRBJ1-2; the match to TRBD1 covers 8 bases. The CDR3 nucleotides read TGTGCCAGCAGCTGGACAGGGTTGCAGAATGGCTACACCTTC. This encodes CASSWTGLQNGYTF.